These 6 T cell receptor beta chains came from one sample sequenced in a study of blood T cell repertoires in COVID-19. Some clones are missing from TCRdb's copy, which holds only in-frame ones; the method was immunoSEQ multiplex PCR. The data contain 250,000 or so clones, 65% to 85% of them singletons. Material for sequencing was PBMCs or T cells enriched from blood (not recorded which). The receptors here all came from a man between 45 and 60 years old who had recovered from COVID-19.

The chain carries TRBV7-9 and TRBJ1-6, with D possibly being TRBD1 (6 bases). Trimming took 1 base from V and 13 from J, leaving 11 bases between them. Germline V lookup: CDR1 SEHNR, CDR2 FQNEAQ (reference sequence). The length of the CDR3 is 13 residues. CDR3 region: CASSLGGGVPLHF. The CDR3 DNA sequence: TGTGCCAGCAGCTTAGGAGGGGGAGTCCCCCTCCACTTT.

The chain joins TRBV14 to TRBJ2-1; 8 nucleotides agree with TRBD2. The CDR3 consists of 15 residues. Germline values: CDR1 SGHDN, CDR2 FVKESK. With 8 bases clipped from V and 0 bases from J, the junction kept 6 bases outside the gene matches. Here the CDR3 DNA reads TGTGCCAGCTCGATCGGGACTAGCTCCTACAATGAGCAGTTCTTC. It yields the protein CASSIGTSSYNEQFF.

J is TRBJ1-1 and V is TRBV3-1 (or the pseudogene TRBV3-2), with 8 bases lining up with TRBD1. This CDR3 contains 15 residues. The J segment lost 3 bases and the V segment lost 7 bases, leaving 10 bases of the junction unmatched. Germline lookup yields CDR1 LGHDT and CDR2 YNNKEL (reference sequence). CDR3 residues: CASTNRGMGYTEAFF. CDR3 in DNA: TGTGCCAGCACGAACAGGGGGATGGGGTACACTGAAGCTTTCTTT.

V gene TRBV9 combines with J gene TRBJ1-6; D possibly corresponds to TRBD1 (6 bases). The CDR3 is 13 residues long. The V gene's germline CDR1 is SGDLS and CDR2 YYNGEE. Trimming took off 3 bases at V and 13 bases at J, with 14 bases between the two ends. The CDR3 loop reads CASSETGGGPLHF. The CDR3 DNA sequence: TGTGCCAGCAGCGAGACCGGGGGGGGCCCCCTCCACTTT.

V and J are TRBV28 and TRBJ2-1; a weak D match, TRBD2 (6 bases). The germline V gene encodes CDR1 MDHEN and CDR2 SYDVKM. The CDR3 is 16 residues long. The germline V and J ends were trimmed by 8 bases and 7 bases, with 24 bases remaining between them. CDR3 residues: CASDQQGGGRFNEQFF. The CDR3 DNA reads as TGTGCCAGCGACCAGCAAGGAGGAGGGCGTTTTAATGAGCAGTTCTTC.

This clone has just a few counts. The rearrangement uses TRBV3-1 (or the pseudogene TRBV3-2) and TRBJ2-4, with 11 positions matching TRBD2. V shed 3 bases and J 5 bases; nucleotides not matched to a gene: 6. Germline V gene sequence: CDR1 LGHDT, CDR2 YNNKEL (reference sequence). CDR3 length equals 16 residues. This CDR3 is CASSQFSGGAQNIQYF. The CDR3 nucleotides are TGTGCCAGCAGCCAGTTTAGCGGGGGGGCCCAAAACATTCAGTACTTC.